A single sample gave rise to the 7 T cell receptor beta chains below, sequenced in a study of blood T cell repertoires in COVID-19. Profiling relied on immunoSEQ multiplex PCR, and the TCRdb table lists in-frame clones only, not all of them. The sample consists of hundreds of thousands of clones, over 80% of them appearing once. What was sequenced was peripheral blood. All receptors come from a woman aged 40 to 50 who had recovered from COVID-19.

The table lists this clone with a count of one. The chain has TRBV13 and TRBJ2-7; D uncertain. The CDR3 contains 13 residues. From germline, CDR1 is PRHDT and CDR2 FYEKMQ (reference sequence). V was trimmed by 5 bases and J by 9 bases, leaving 17 bases between them. In nucleotides, the CDR3 is TGTGCCAGCAGCCAGAGTACTACTCCGGGGCAGTACTTC. Protein product: CASSQSTTPGQYF.

This clone showed up just once. V gene TRBV5-1 combines with J gene TRBJ1-2; D is unresolved. Germline-derived CDR1 and CDR2 are SGHRS and YFSETQ. The CDR3 contains 14 residues. The ends were cut back, 0 bases at V and 3 bases at J, with 9 bases in the middle. CDR3: CASSLGPQDYGYTF. In nucleotides, the CDR3 is TGCGCCAGCAGCTTGGGGCCCCAGGACTATGGCTACACCTTC. Complete variable domain (other parts from reference TRBV5-1 and TRBJ1-2): KAGVTQTPRYLIKTRGQQVTLSCSPISGHRSVSWYQQTPGQGLQFLFEYFSETQRNKGNFPGRFSGRQFSNSRSEMNVSTLELGDSALYLCASSLGPQDYGYTFGSGTRLTVV.

V gene TRBV5-1 combines with J gene TRBJ2-3, with 15 bases lining up with TRBD2. CDR3 length: 15 residues. The junction had 1 base not matched to a gene; V was cut back by 2 bases and J by 6 bases. From germline, CDR1 is SGHRS and CDR2 YFSETQ. This CDR3 reads CASSFGTSGGDTQYF. In nucleotides, the CDR3 is TGCGCCAGCAGCTTCGGGACTAGCGGGGGGGATACGCAGTATTTT.

The chain uses TRBV5-4 and TRBJ2-5; 8 positions agree with TRBD2. Germline V lookup: CDR1 SGHNT, CDR2 YYREEE (reference sequence). With 2 bases clipped from V and 4 bases from J, the junction kept 10 bases outside the gene matches. This CDR3 has 16 amino acids. DNA of the CDR3: TGTGCCAGCAGCTTTCTCTCCGGGGGGGCCGGAGAGACCCAGTACTTC. This codes for CASSFLSGGAGETQYF. The full variable domain, with the rest looked up from reference TRBV5-4 and TRBJ2-5, is ETGVTQSPTHLIKTRGQQVTLRCSSQSGHNTVSWYQQALGQGPQFIFQYYREEENGRGNFPPRFSGLQFPNYSSELNVNALELDDSALYLCASSFLSGGAGETQYFGPGTRLLVL.

This chain links TRBV18 with TRBJ2-7; 10 bases match TRBD1. The CDR3 totals 15 residues. Losses at the gene ends were 4 bases for V and 3 bases for J; bases not matched to a gene: 6. Per germline, CDR1 KGHSH and CDR2 LQKENI. CDR3 loop: CASSLGGDRGYEQYF. The CDR3 DNA sequence: TGTGCCAGCTCACTTGGGGGGGACAGGGGCTACGAGCAGTACTTC.

This clone occurred once. The V and J genes are TRBV7-2 and TRBJ1-1, with a possible D match to TRBD1 (5 bases). Germline-derived CDR1 and CDR2 are SGHTA and FQGNSA. The V gene lost 5 bases and the J gene lost 2 bases, with 18 bases spanning the gap. CDR3 size: 16 residues. The CDR3 bases are TGTGCCAGCAGCCGCAAGCTTGGGGCCTCAAACACTGAAGCTTTCTTT. This gives the protein CASSRKLGASNTEAFF.

The gene calls are TRBV19 and TRBJ1-1; D call uncertain. This CDR3 has 11 residues. CDR1 is LNHDA, CDR2 SQIVND, per germline (reference sequence). With 6 bases removed from V and 13 bases from J, the gap between germline ends came to 15 bases. The CDR3 nucleotides read TGTGCCAGTAGCCGACATGGAAAAGGTTTCTTT. It yields the protein CASSRHGKGFF.